These 24 T cell receptor beta chains share one sample of origin, sequenced in a study of T cell responses to AZD1222 COVID-19 vaccine. Sequencing used immunoSEQ multiplex PCR; TCRdb keeps in-frame clones, though not all of them. The table records approximately 210,000 clones, 90% to 95% of them present only once. Sequenced material: peripheral blood, taken 28 days after the second dose of the MenACWY control vaccine. These receptors all stem from an adult who received the MenACWY meningococcal vaccine as a control.

The genes are TRBV5-6 and TRBJ1-2, with D tentatively TRBD1 (6 bases). The length of the CDR3 is 15 residues. Trimming removed 4 bases from V and 3 bases from J, with 16 bases in between. Per germline, CDR1 SGHDT and CDR2 YYEEEE. DNA for the CDR3: TGTGCCAGCAGCCCCATGGGACATCAGGACTATGGCTACACCTTC. It is translated as CASSPMGHQDYGYTF.

The rearrangement links TRBV9 to TRBJ1-2; 7 bases are a match to TRBD1. Germline CDR1 SGDLS, CDR2 YYNGEE. With 4 bases clipped from V and 6 bases from J, the junction kept 9 bases outside the gene matches. This CDR3 is built from 14 residues. CDR3 nucleotide sequence: TGTGCCAGCAGCCCCAGAGACAGGGAAGATGGCTACACCTTC. This encodes CASSPRDREDGYTF.

The V call is TRBV6-5, the J call TRBJ2-5, with D perhaps matching TRBD1 (6 bases). Germline CDR1 reads MNHEY; CDR2 reads SVGAGI. With 6 bases removed from V and 4 bases from J, the gap between germline ends came to 15 bases. The length of the CDR3 is 14 residues. CDR3 DNA sequence: TGTGCCAGCAGGTGGGACACCCTACGAGAGACCCAGTACTTC. This codes for CASRWDTLRETQYF.

This clone was recorded once. The chain employs TRBV7-9 and TRBJ2-1; 8 bases align to TRBD2. V trimming: 5 bases; J trimming: 9 bases; junction bases outside the gene matches: 6. The CDR3 extends over 13 amino acids. Germline-derived CDR1 and CDR2 are SEHNR and FQNEAQ (reference sequence). The chain's CDR3 is CASSPGTRGEQFF. The CDR3 DNA reads TGTGCCAGCAGCCCCGGGACTAGGGGTGAGCAGTTCTTC.

This chain uses TRBV6-5 with TRBJ2-7, with a tentative D call TRBD1 (5 bases). CDR1 is MNHEY, CDR2 SVGAGI, per germline. With 6 bases removed from V and 2 bases from J, the gap between germline ends came to 11 bases. The CDR3 has 13 amino acids. CDR3 bases: TGTGCCAGCAGCCTACAGGTAGCCTACGAGCAGTACTTC. Translating gives CASSLQVAYEQYF.

This chain links TRBV5-1 with TRBJ1-3, with D tentatively TRBD1 (5 bases). This CDR3 region has 14 residues. Germline V gives CDR1 SGHRS, CDR2 YFSETQ. Trimming removed 0 bases at V and 3 bases at J, with 7 bases between. The CDR3 spells CASSLGQGGNTIYF. Written as DNA, the CDR3 is TGCGCCAGCAGCTTGGGTCAGGGTGGAAACACCATATATTTT.

V gene TRBV7-2 combines with J gene TRBJ2-7, with a weak D call TRBD1 (5 bases). Germline CDR1 reads SGHTA; CDR2 reads FQGNSA. The V end lost 4 bases, the J end lost 2 bases, and 9 bases lay between the germline ends. There are 13 residues in the CDR3. In DNA, the CDR3 is TGTGCCAGCAGCTATAGACAGACCTACGAGCAGTACTTC. Encoded protein: CASSYRQTYEQYF.

The chain links TRBV28 to TRBJ2-7; 13 nucleotides align to TRBD2. V lost 2 bases to trimming and J lost 4 bases; unmatched junction nucleotides: 17. This CDR3 spans 20 amino acids. Germline V gene lookup returns CDR1 MDHEN and CDR2 SYDVKM. The CDR3 region has the DNA TGTGCCAGCAGTTTAACCCTAGAACTAGCGGGAGGGCCGTTCACGTACGAGCAGTACTTC. This codes for CASSLTLELAGGPFTYEQYF.

The chain recombines TRBV7-3 with TRBJ2-1, with 11 bases matching TRBD2. CDR1 is SGHTA and CDR2 is FQGTGA in the germline V gene. The CDR3 is made up of 15 amino acids. V lost 5 bases to trimming and J lost 5 bases; unmatched junction nucleotides: 5. In DNA form, the CDR3 reads TGTGCCAGCAGCCTCATAGCGGGGGGGAACAATGAGCAGTTCTTC. Encoded protein: CASSLIAGGNNEQFF.

The V call is TRBV28, the J call TRBJ1-6, with no clear D. The germline gives CDR1 MDHEN, CDR2 SYDVKM. V was shortened by 4 bases and J by 7 bases, with 17 bases between the two germline ends. The CDR3 is 16 residues long. DNA for the CDR3: TGTGCCAGCAGTTCCGTTACGGAGGCTCAAAATTCACCCCTCCACTTT. Its translation is CASSSVTEAQNSPLHF. Using reference TRBV28 and TRBJ1-6 for the parts outside the CDR3, the full variable domain is DVKVTQSSRYLVKRTGEKVFLECVQDMDHENMFWYRQDPGLGLRLIYFSYDVKMKEKGDIPEGYSVSREKKERFSLILESASTNQTSMYLCASSSVTEAQNSPLHFGNGTRLTVT.

The rearrangement joins TRBV29-1 to TRBJ1-1; D is unclear. Germline V gene lookup returns CDR1 SQVTM and CDR2 ANQGSEA. This CDR3 contains 13 residues. The V end was cut by 6 bases, the J end by 6 bases, with 17 bases between. The CDR3 region is CSVWRTPRAEAFF. The CDR3 DNA is TGCAGCGTCTGGCGCACCCCCCGGGCTGAAGCTTTCTTT.

This chain connects TRBV27 to TRBJ2-1; D is uncertain. Trimming removed 6 bases from V and 9 bases from J, with 12 bases in between. The CDR3 spans 12 residues. CDR1 and CDR2 from the germline V gene are MNHEY and SMNVEV (reference sequence). CDR3 coding DNA: TGTGCCAGCAGCGATAGGATATTTGAGCAGTTCTTC. Translation gives CASSDRIFEQFF.

This rearrangement joins TRBV5-8 to TRBJ1-2, with a tentative D call TRBD1 (5 bases). Trimming cost V 0 bases and J 8 bases, with 14 bases left between them. The CDR3 has 14 amino acids. Germline CDR1 and CDR2: SGHTS and YDEGEE. The CDR3 spells CASSLGDRDNGYTF. The CDR3 DNA is TGTGCCAGCAGCTTGGGGGACCGGGATAACGGCTACACCTTC.

This clone was seen a few times. The J gene is TRBJ2-3, the V gene TRBV29-1, with 8 bases aligning to TRBD1. This CDR3 spans 15 amino acids. Germline V lookup: CDR1 SQVTM, CDR2 ANQGSEA. V gave up 3 bases and J gave up 3 bases; unmatched junction bases: 8. The CDR3 sequence: CSVDVTGEGTDTQYF. CDR3 nucleotides: TGCAGCGTTGACGTGACAGGGGAAGGGACAGATACGCAGTATTTT.

In its sample, this clone was seen once. The chain combines TRBV28 with TRBJ2-7, with TRBD2 identical over 9 bases. The J segment lost 3 bases and the V segment lost 5 bases, leaving 14 bases of the junction unmatched. Looked up from germline, CDR1 is MDHEN and CDR2 is SYDVKM. This CDR3 spans 17 amino acids. The CDR3: CASSPTLVSGRVYEQYF. DNA of the CDR3: TGTGCCAGCAGTCCGACCCTAGTTAGCGGGAGAGTCTACGAGCAGTACTTC.

This rearrangement joins TRBV7-9 to TRBJ2-7; D is undetermined. This CDR3 contains 13 residues. Germline assignment: CDR1 SEHNR and CDR2 FQNEAQ (reference sequence). The V gene lost 5 bases and the J gene lost 2 bases, with 10 bases spanning the gap. CDR3 sequence reads: CASSPTWAYEQYF. The CDR3 DNA is TGTGCCAGCAGCCCGACGTGGGCCTACGAGCAGTACTTC.

The rearrangement links TRBV19 to TRBJ2-6; the match to TRBD1 covers 9 bases. Germline V lookup: CDR1 LNHDA, CDR2 SQIVND (reference sequence). V lost 5 bases and J lost 0; bases outside the gene matches: 11. The CDR3 is 19 amino acids. CDR3 residues: CASSLNSPGQGSGANVLTF. CDR3 in DNA: TGTGCCAGTAGTCTAAATTCCCCGGGACAGGGCTCTGGGGCCAACGTCCTGACTTTC.

The rearrangement uses TRBV29-1 and TRBJ2-2; D call uncertain. This CDR3 has 12 amino acids. V gave up 6 bases and J gave up 4 bases, with 9 bases separating them. The germline V gene has CDR1 SQVTM and CDR2 ANQGSEA. The CDR3 nucleotides are TGCAGCGTGAAGACGCTCACCGGGGAGCTGTTTTTT. As protein: CSVKTLTGELFF.

This clone is a singleton in its sample. J is TRBJ1-2 and V is TRBV28, with 8 bases that match TRBD1. V gave up 5 bases and J gave up 5 bases; unmatched junction bases: 7. Germline lookup yields CDR1 MDHEN and CDR2 SYDVKM. This CDR3 has 14 residues. CDR3 amino acids: CASSARDRFYGYTF. CDR3 in DNA: TGTGCCAGCAGTGCTCGGGACAGGTTTTATGGCTACACCTTC.

This chain joins TRBV3-1 (or the pseudogene TRBV3-2) and TRBJ1-4; no reliable D call. The V gene lost 0 bases and the J gene lost 9 bases, with 8 bases spanning the gap. This CDR3 is built from 13 residues. Per germline, CDR1 LGHDT and CDR2 YNNKEL (reference sequence). The CDR3 sequence: CASSQDLSQKLFF. For the CDR3, the DNA is TGTGCCAGCAGCCAAGATCTCTCTCAAAAACTGTTTTTT.

The rearrangement joins TRBV12-3 or TRBV12-4 to TRBJ2-7, with D hard to call. The V end was cut by 6 bases, the J end by 2 bases, with 8 bases between. The CDR3 is 12 residues long. Here the CDR3 reads CASRSGPYEQYF. The CDR3 bases are TGTGCCAGCAGGTCGGGCCCCTACGAGCAGTACTTC.

The V call is TRBV29-1, the J call TRBJ2-2; D is undetermined. Trimming shortened V by 5 bases and J by 6 bases, and 16 bases separated the two germline ends. This CDR3 has 14 amino acids. Germline V gene lookup returns CDR1 SQVTM and CDR2 ANQGSEA. The CDR3 loop reads CSVQYSLKPGELFF. The CDR3 region has the DNA TGCAGCGTTCAATACAGTCTCAAACCCGGGGAGCTGTTTTTT.

The J gene is TRBJ2-2, the V gene TRBV7-9; D is possibly TRBD1 or TRBD2 (6 bases each). V shed 5 bases and J shed 5 bases, with 12 bases lying between them. This CDR3 spans 14 amino acids. Germline values: CDR1 SEHNR, CDR2 FQNEAQ (reference sequence). The DNA for the CDR3 is TGTGCCAGCAGCGACAGAGGGGGGACCGGGGAGCTGTTTTTT. Its translation: CASSDRGGTGELFF.

This chain uses TRBV28 with TRBJ2-7; D unclear. Germline V gene lookup returns CDR1 MDHEN and CDR2 SYDVKM. The CDR3 consists of 12 residues. Between the trimmed V and J ends, which lost 5 bases and 3 bases, there was a span of 8 bases. The CDR3 is CASSLTFYEQYF. The CDR3 DNA is TGTGCCAGCAGTCTAACTTTCTACGAGCAGTACTTC.